Sequencing of this T cell receptor (beta chain) was carried out in a study of cytomegalovirus exposure and HLA in healthy donors. Study findings and constraints: Later on, an analysis showed TCR association rates differing by HLA locus, with DRB1 the most and HLA-C the fewest. The study dropped some indistinguishable V segments, TRBV6-2 and TRBV6-3 among them.

PCR involved 60 Vbeta and 13 Jbeta primers. As handled by the study authors: The count from a later analysis was about 80 million unique TCR beta chains, some 9.9 million of them shared. Some clones are missing from TCRdb's copy, which holds only in-frame ones; the method was immunoSEQ multiplex PCR. D and trimming come from the DNA, and the V and J calls and clone size come from that table. The top ten hold around 1.3% of the sample, which has just over 150,000 clones, roughly 80% seen once. Germline values: CDR1 SGDLS, CDR2 YYNGEE. There are 15 residues in the CDR3. Trimming cost V 0 bases and J 5 bases, with 13 bases left between them. This clone occurred once. Its antigen is not known.

This sequence originates from a young woman in good health and CMV-seronegative. Specimen: PBMCs. The chain carries TRBV9 and TRBJ2-3; tentatively, D is TRBD1 (5 bases). The chain's CDR3 is CASSVEGFEGDTQYF. The CDR3 nucleotides are TGTGCCAGCAGCGTAGAGGGGTTTGAAGGAGATACGCAGTATTTT.